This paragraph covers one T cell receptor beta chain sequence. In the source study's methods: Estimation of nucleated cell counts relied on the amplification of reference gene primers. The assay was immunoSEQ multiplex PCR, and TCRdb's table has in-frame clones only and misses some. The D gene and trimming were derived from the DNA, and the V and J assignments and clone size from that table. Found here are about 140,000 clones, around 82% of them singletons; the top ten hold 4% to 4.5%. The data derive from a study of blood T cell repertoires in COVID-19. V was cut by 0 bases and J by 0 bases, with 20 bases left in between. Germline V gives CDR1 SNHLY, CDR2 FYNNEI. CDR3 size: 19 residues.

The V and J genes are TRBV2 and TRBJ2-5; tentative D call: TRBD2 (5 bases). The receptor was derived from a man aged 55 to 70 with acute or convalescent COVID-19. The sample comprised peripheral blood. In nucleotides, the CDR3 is TGTGCCAGCAGTGAAGCGAGGAGGCTAGCCGTTAGGTACCAAGAGACCCAGTACTTC. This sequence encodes CASSEARRLAVRYQETQYF. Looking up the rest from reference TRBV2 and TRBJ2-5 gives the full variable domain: EPEVTQTPSHQVTQMGQEVILRCVPISNHLYFYWYRQILGQKVEFLVSFYNNEISEKSEIFDDQFSVERPDGSNFTLKIRSTKLEDSAMYFCASSEARRLAVRYQETQYFGPGTRLLVL.